This T cell receptor (beta chain) was profiled in a study of a mutant IDH1 vaccine in newly diagnosed glioma. On the study more broadly: Investigators started vaccination 4-6 weeks after radiotherapy alone, or with temozolomide cycles. Standard pretreatment was either radiotherapy, temozolomide, or, for most, radiochemotherapy with temozolomide.

The V and J ends lost 4 bases and 3 bases respectively, with 8 bases between them. The CDR3 spans 13 residues. Germline V CDR1 and CDR2: SNHLY, FYNNEI. Time point described: week 5, during vaccination. Vaccine doses each comprised 300 ug of mutant IDH1 20-mer peptide, with topical imiquimod. The data were produced by immunoSEQ multiplex PCR, yet TCRdb's version contains in-frame clones alone and is incomplete. Seen here are tens of thousands of clones, more than 75% observed once, and the top ten hold around 5.5%. About this clone itself: Its antigen is not known.

This sample comprised PBMCs, obtained from a glioma patient whose treatment included an IDH1 peptide vaccine. The rearrangement links TRBV2 to TRBJ2-3; D unclear. This clonotype was sampled from a man aged 35-49 years with glioma. CDR3 sequence (DNA): TGTGCCAGCAGTGTCCTGAGAACAGATACGCAGTATTTT. As protein: CASSVLRTDTQYF. Supplemented by reference TRBV2 and TRBJ2-3, the full variable domain reads EPEVTQTPSHQVTQMGQEVILRCVPISNHLYFYWYRQILGQKVEFLVSFYNNEISEKSEIFDDQFSVERPDGSNFTLKIRSTKLEDSAMYFCASSVLRTDTQYFGPGTRLTVL.